Listed below are T cell receptor beta chains from one sample, sequenced in a study of cytomegalovirus exposure and HLA in healthy donors. Data came from immunoSEQ multiplex PCR; TCRdb stores just in-frame clones and leaves some out. Of 200,000 to 250,000 clones detected, 85% to 90% appear once; the ten largest clones hold 2.5% to 3.5%. The source material was PBMCs. These receptors came from a woman under 30 in good health and CMV-seronegative. The CDR3 runs from the conserved cysteine through the conserved F or W. A D gene is named only where the DNA matches it firmly. The listing skips clone size in some rows; elsewhere it reads once, few, many or a size class.

abundance: .; d_gene: .; j_gene: TRBJ2-3; v_gene: TRBV7-6; CDR3aa: CASSQTRDLRTDTQYF; CDR3nt: TGTGCCAGCAGCCAAACACGGGACTTACGCACAGATACGCAGTATTTT
abundance: .; d_gene: .; j_gene: TRBJ1-2; v_gene: TRBV28; CDR3aa: CASNWGQNYGYTF; CDR3nt: TGTGCCAGCAACTGGGGACAAAACTATGGCTACACCTTC
abundance: .; d_gene: TRBD2; j_gene: TRBJ2-7; v_gene: TRBV11-2; CDR3aa: CASSPSRLAREQYF; CDR3nt: TGTGCCAGCAGCCCTAGCCGACTAGCGCGCGAGCAGTACTTC
abundance: .; d_gene: TRBD1; j_gene: TRBJ2-7; v_gene: TRBV28; CDR3aa: CASSPRDSDYEQYF; CDR3nt: TGTGCCAGCAGTCCCCGGGACAGTGATTACGAGCAGTACTTC
abundance: .; d_gene: .; j_gene: TRBJ1-2; v_gene: TRBV28; CDR3aa: CASSLHYGYTF; CDR3nt: TGTGCCAGCAGTCTACACTATGGCTACACCTTC
abundance: .; d_gene: .; j_gene: TRBJ2-6; v_gene: TRBV28; CDR3aa: CASSFGGANVLTF; CDR3nt: TGTGCCAGCAGTTTTGGCGGGGCCAACGTCCTGACTTTC
abundance: .; d_gene: .; j_gene: TRBJ1-2; v_gene: TRBV15; CDR3aa: CATSRVGARGGGYTF; CDR3nt: TGTGCCACCAGCAGAGTTGGCGCACGGGGTGGTGGCTACACCTTC
abundance: once; d_gene: .; j_gene: TRBJ1-1; v_gene: TRBV28; CDR3aa: CASSLLKATEAFF; CDR3nt: TGTGCCAGCAGTTTACTGAAAGCGACTGAAGCTTTCTTT
abundance: few; d_gene: .; j_gene: TRBJ2-7; v_gene: TRBV30; CDR3aa: CAWSLAYEQYF; CDR3nt: TGTGCCTGGAGCCTAGCCTACGAGCAGTACTTC
abundance: .; d_gene: .; j_gene: TRBJ2-3; v_gene: TRBV29-1; CDR3aa: CSVQNRDRPDTQYF; CDR3nt: TGCAGCGTTCAAAACAGGGACCGGCCAGATACGCAGTATTTT
abundance: .; d_gene: TRBD2; j_gene: TRBJ2-3; v_gene: TRBV27; CDR3aa: CASSTGGGTDTQYF; CDR3nt: TGTGCCAGCAGCACCGGGGGGGGGACAGATACGCAGTATTTT
abundance: .; d_gene: .; j_gene: TRBJ1-2; v_gene: TRBV6-6; CDR3aa: CASSYSIAGYYYGYTF; CDR3nt: TGTGCCAGCAGTTACTCGATCGCAGGGTACTACTATGGCTACACCTTC
abundance: .; d_gene: TRBD2; j_gene: TRBJ2-1; v_gene: TRBV4-2; CDR3aa: CASSQEPSGYNEQFF; CDR3nt: TGTGCCAGCAGCCAAGAGCCTAGCGGTTACAATGAGCAGTTCTTC
abundance: once; d_gene: TRBD1; j_gene: TRBJ1-2; v_gene: TRBV6-6; CDR3aa: CASRRDRGLYGYTF; CDR3nt: TGTGCCAGCAGGAGGGACAGGGGGCTCTATGGCTACACCTTC
abundance: .; d_gene: TRBD1; j_gene: TRBJ1-1; v_gene: TRBV27; CDR3aa: CASSLGQGSDTEAFF; CDR3nt: TGTGCCAGCAGTTTAGGACAGGGTTCGGACACTGAAGCTTTCTTT
abundance: .; d_gene: .; j_gene: TRBJ1-2; v_gene: TRBV7-9; CDR3aa: CASSFEWLDLYGYTF; CDR3nt: TGTGCCAGCAGCTTTGAGTGGCTAGACCTCTATGGCTACACCTTC
abundance: .; d_gene: TRBD1; j_gene: TRBJ1-1; v_gene: TRBV10-3; CDR3aa: CAISTGQVDTEAFF; CDR3nt: TGTGCCATCAGTACGGGACAGGTAGACACTGAAGCTTTCTTT
abundance: few; d_gene: .; j_gene: TRBJ1-5; v_gene: TRBV2; CDR3aa: CASSDGQPQHF; CDR3nt: TGTGCCAGCAGTGACGGTCAGCCCCAGCATTTT
abundance: .; d_gene: .; j_gene: TRBJ1-2; v_gene: TRBV27; CDR3aa: CASSLRGIGYTF; CDR3nt: TGTGCCAGCAGTTTAAGGGGGATTGGCTACACCTTC
abundance: .; d_gene: TRBD2; j_gene: TRBJ2-1; v_gene: TRBV4-1; CDR3aa: CASSPLAGDYYDEQFF; CDR3nt: TGCGCCAGCAGCCCTCTAGCGGGAGATTATTATGATGAGCAGTTCTTC
abundance: .; d_gene: .; j_gene: TRBJ1-1; v_gene: TRBV5-1; CDR3aa: CASMVEGRVNTEAFF; CDR3nt: TGCGCCAGCATGGTAGAGGGAAGAGTGAACACTGAAGCTTTCTTT
abundance: .; d_gene: .; j_gene: TRBJ1-5; v_gene: TRBV15; CDR3aa: CATSSSGLGSNQPQHF; CDR3nt: TGTGCCACCAGCAGCTCAGGGCTGGGAAGCAATCAGCCCCAGCATTTT
abundance: .; d_gene: TRBD1; j_gene: TRBJ2-2; v_gene: TRBV5-3; CDR3aa: CARSYRTGDDGELFF; CDR3nt: TGTGCCAGAAGCTACCGGACAGGGGACGACGGGGAGCTGTTTTTT
abundance: .; d_gene: TRBD2; j_gene: TRBJ2-7; v_gene: TRBV2; CDR3aa: CASRVGTSGVNYEQYF; CDR3nt: TGTGCCAGCAGGGTTGGGACTAGCGGGGTAAACTACGAGCAGTACTTC
abundance: .; d_gene: .; j_gene: TRBJ1-1; v_gene: TRBV30; CDR3aa: CAWSRGAEAFF; CDR3nt: TGTGCCTGGAGCAGGGGCGCTGAAGCTTTCTTT
abundance: .; d_gene: TRBD1; j_gene: TRBJ2-7; v_gene: TRBV28; CDR3aa: CASSSDRGRPVRYEQYF; CDR3nt: TGTGCCAGCAGTTCGGACAGGGGGCGGCCCGTACGCTACGAGCAGTACTTC
abundance: few; d_gene: TRBD2; j_gene: TRBJ2-1; v_gene: TRBV6-6; CDR3aa: CASSYFGTSDNEQFF; CDR3nt: TGTGCCAGCAGTTACTTTGGGACTAGCGACAATGAGCAGTTCTTC
abundance: .; d_gene: TRBD2; j_gene: TRBJ2-1; v_gene: TRBV2; CDR3aa: CASAGLGVGDEQFF; CDR3nt: TGTGCCAGCGCCGGACTAGGGGTTGGAGATGAGCAGTTCTTC
abundance: few; d_gene: .; j_gene: TRBJ2-7; v_gene: TRBV20-1; CDR3aa: CSAMYSYEQYF; CDR3nt: TGCAGTGCTATGTACTCCTACGAGCAGTACTTC
abundance: once; d_gene: .; j_gene: TRBJ2-2; v_gene: TRBV21-1; CDR3aa: CASSGIPGQGEGGELFF; CDR3nt: TGTGCCAGCTCGGGGATTCCCGGACAGGGCGAGGGCGGGGAGCTGTTTTTT
abundance: .; d_gene: .; j_gene: TRBJ1-1; v_gene: TRBV27; CDR3aa: CASSLKGDTEAFF; CDR3nt: TGTGCCAGCAGTTTAAAAGGGGACACTGAAGCTTTCTTT
abundance: once; d_gene: .; j_gene: TRBJ2-5; v_gene: TRBV30; CDR3aa: CAWSPGTPSVAQYF; CDR3nt: TGTGCCTGGAGCCCTGGCACCCCTAGCGTTGCCCAGTACTTC
abundance: .; d_gene: TRBD1; j_gene: TRBJ2-7; v_gene: TRBV4-2; CDR3aa: CASSQGPGGNYEQYF; CDR3nt: TGTGCCAGCAGCCAAGGCCCAGGGGGCAACTACGAGCAGTACTTC
abundance: .; d_gene: .; j_gene: TRBJ1-2; v_gene: TRBV28; CDR3aa: CASSLVADSYGYTF; CDR3nt: TGTGCCAGCAGTTTAGTGGCAGACAGCTATGGCTACACCTTC
abundance: .; d_gene: TRBD2; j_gene: TRBJ2-6; v_gene: TRBV7-8; CDR3aa: CASSLGSSGRAGANVLTF; CDR3nt: TGTGCCAGCAGCTTAGGCTCTAGCGGGAGAGCTGGGGCCAACGTCCTGACTTTC
abundance: .; d_gene: .; j_gene: TRBJ2-2; v_gene: TRBV9; CDR3aa: CASQAGSGNTGELFF; CDR3nt: TGTGCCAGTCAAGCTGGTAGCGGAAACACCGGGGAGCTGTTTTTT
abundance: .; d_gene: .; j_gene: TRBJ2-3; v_gene: TRBV27; CDR3aa: CASSLIVGNRDADTQYF; CDR3nt: TGTGCCAGCAGTTTAATTGTGGGGAACAGGGACGCAGATACGCAGTATTTT